Below, 21 T cell receptor beta chains from the same sample are listed, as sequenced in a study of neurological immune-mediated disorders. A single record per CDR3 protein comes from TCRdb applying MiXCR to the 5' RACE reads. The table has roughly 88,000 distinct CDR3 sequences, 3% to 4% seen once; the top ten hold less than 3.5%. The sample consisted of PBMCs. The receptor source for this set is a woman between 45 and 60 years old with multiple sclerosis.

The table lists this clonotype with many counts. The chain has TRBV5-1 and TRBJ2-5; possible D gene TRBD1, 6 bases. This CDR3 has 14 residues. Germline CDR1 reads SGHRS; CDR2 reads YFSETQ. Trimming cost V 0 bases and J 1 base, with 7 bases left between them. CDR3 loop: CASSLGQAQETQYF. DNA for the CDR3: TGCGCCAGCAGCTTGGGACAGGCCCAAGAGACCCAGTACTTC. Variable domain in full (rest from reference TRBV5-1 and TRBJ2-5): KAGVTQTPRYLIKTRGQQVTLSCSPISGHRSVSWYQQTPGQGLQFLFEYFSETQRNKGNFPGRFSGRQFSNSRSEMNVSTLELGDSALYLCASSLGQAQETQYFGPGTRLLVL.

This clonotype showed up many times. The V and J genes are TRBV20-1 and TRBJ1-2; a weak D match, TRBD1 (6 bases). Per the germline V gene, CDR1 is DFQATT and CDR2 is SNEGSKA (reference sequence). The CDR3 is 12 residues long. The V end lost 5 bases, the J end lost 5 bases, and 12 bases lay between the germline ends. Here the CDR3 reads CSAYIGGYGYTF. The CDR3 nucleotides are TGCAGTGCTTACATAGGGGGTTATGGCTACACCTTC.

There are many counts of this clonotype. V gene TRBV27 combines with J gene TRBJ1-2; D remains ambiguous. Germline V gene lookup returns CDR1 MNHEY and CDR2 SMNVEV (reference sequence). The CDR3 consists of 13 residues. Trimming cost V 6 bases and J 8 bases, with 16 bases left between them. CDR3 bases: TGTGCCAGCAGCCCAAAGGGAGGCAGGGGCTACACCTTC. This sequence encodes CASSPKGGRGYTF.

In its sample, this clonotype was seen many times. The chain employs TRBV5-5 and TRBJ2-2; D is possibly TRBD1 or TRBD2 (5 bases each). V was pared by 4 bases and J by 4 bases, with 14 bases between. The CDR3 spans 15 residues. Looked up from germline, CDR1 is SGHKS and CDR2 is YYEKEE (reference sequence). The DNA for the CDR3 is TGTGCCAGCAGCCCGGACACTAGAATCACCGGGGAGCTGTTTTTT. Encoded protein: CASSPDTRITGELFF. Complete variable domain (other parts from reference TRBV5-5 and TRBJ2-2): DAGVTQSPTHLIKTRGQQVTLRCSPISGHKSVSWYQQVLGQGPQFIFQYYEKEERGRGNFPDRFSARQFPNYSSELNVNALLLGDSALYLCASSPDTRITGELFFGEGSRLTVL.

This clonotype was detected ten times or more. The chain recombines TRBV9 with TRBJ1-3, with unresolved D. V was clipped by 0 bases and J by 4 bases, with 5 bases between them. Germline loops: CDR1 SGDLS, CDR2 YYNGEE. The CDR3 sequence is 13 residues long. CDR3 DNA: TGTGCCAGCAGCGTAGGGAACGGAAACACCATATATTTT. Translating gives CASSVGNGNTIYF.

This clonotype was recorded many times. V is TRBV5-1 and J is TRBJ2-5; TRBD2 matches at 11 bases. The trim removed 2 bases at V and 7 bases at J, leaving 13 bases unmatched. This CDR3 region has 17 residues. Germline V gives CDR1 SGHRS, CDR2 YFSETQ. The CDR3 spells CASSFMTSGVQVGTQYF. The CDR3 DNA reads as TGCGCCAGCAGCTTCATGACTAGCGGGGTTCAGGTGGGGACCCAGTACTTC.

This clonotype appeared a few times. This sequence may be a read error, since a much larger clone differs from it by one base. The rearrangement links TRBV7-6 to TRBJ2-1, with unresolved D. CDR1 is SGHVS and CDR2 is FNYEAQ in the germline V gene. The CDR3 loop spans 15 amino acids. Trimming left V 1 base short and J 10 bases short, with 17 bases between. CDR3 DNA: TGTGCCAGCAGCTTAGTACGCACACAGCTTGGAGAGCAGTTCTTC. This codes for CASSLVRTQLGEQFF. Filled out from reference TRBV7-6 and TRBJ2-1, the complete variable domain reads GAGVSQSPRYKVTKRGQDVALRCDPISGHVSLYWYRQALGQGPEFLTYFNYEAQQDKSGLPNDRFSAERPEGSISTLTIQRTEQRDSAMYRCASSLVRTQLGEQFFGPGTRLTVL.

Turning to this clonotype: A much larger clone sits a single nucleotide away, making a read error possible. The rearrangement links TRBV6-4 to TRBJ2-7; a possible D gene is TRBD1 (5 bases). The germline gives CDR1 MRHNA, CDR2 SNTAGT. V lost 5 bases to trimming and J lost 3 bases, with 8 bases between them. This CDR3 has 12 amino acids. The CDR3 DNA reads TGTGCCAGCAGTTCGACAGTCTACGAGCAGTACTTC. It specifies CASSSTVYEQYF.

As for this clonotype: The junction and the germline gene differ at one end; a read error may be behind it. V is TRBV5-5 and J is TRBJ2-1, with TRBD2 identical over 8 bases. The CDR3 is 14 residues long. From germline, CDR1 is SGHKS and CDR2 YYEKEE (reference sequence). The chain's CDR3 is CASSLERGNNAQFF. Here the CDR3 DNA reads TGTGCCAGCAGCTTGGAGCGGGGGAACAATGCGCAGTTCTTC.

This clonotype was picked up many times. The chain uses TRBV20-1 and TRBJ2-3; D unresolved. The CDR3 length is 15 residues. Trimming shortened V by 0 bases and J by 4 bases, and 14 bases separated the two germline ends. The germline V gene has CDR1 DFQATT and CDR2 SNEGSKA (reference sequence). The CDR3 nucleotides read TGCAGTGCTAGAGATCTTTTTGGGGATTCAGATACGCAGTATTTT. Translating gives CSARDLFGDSDTQYF.

Many counts were recorded for this clonotype. V and J are TRBV20-1 and TRBJ2-7; TRBD2 aligns across 7 bases. CDR3 size: 15 residues. V dropped 5 bases and J dropped 5; count of bases not matched to a gene: 15. The germline V gene has CDR1 DFQATT and CDR2 SNEGSKA (reference sequence). The CDR3 loop is CSASLTGGNRHEQYF. The DNA for the CDR3 is TGCAGTGCTTCACTAACGGGGGGAAACCGCCACGAGCAGTACTTC.

This clonotype has at least ten counts. The chain recombines TRBV7-9 with TRBJ1-4; a possible D gene is TRBD1 (5 bases). There are 13 residues in the CDR3. V shed 5 bases and J shed 6 bases, with 10 bases lying between them. Germline CDR1 reads SEHNR; CDR2 reads FQNEAQ (reference sequence). The CDR3 region has the DNA TGTGCCAGCAGCACAAGGGGTTATGAAAAACTGTTTTTT. Protein product: CASSTRGYEKLFF. Filled out from reference TRBV7-9 and TRBJ1-4, the complete variable domain reads DTGVSQNPRHKITKRGQNVTFRCDPISEHNRLYWYRQTLGQGPEFLTYFQNEAQLEKSRLLSDRFSAERPKGSFSTLEIQRTEQGDSAMYLCASSTRGYEKLFFGSGTQLSVL.

This clonotype was detected ten times or more. This sequence joins TRBV5-1 and TRBJ1-1; D perhaps matches TRBD1 (6 bases). Germline V gives CDR1 SGHRS, CDR2 YFSETQ. The V gene lost 4 bases and the J gene lost 1 base, with 8 bases spanning the gap. This CDR3 has 13 residues. CDR3 coding DNA: TGCGCCAGCAGCGAGGGGGGGAACACTGAAGCTTTCTTT. It is translated as CASSEGGNTEAFF.

The V and J genes are TRBV18 and TRBJ2-3, with a weak D call TRBD1 (6 bases). The V and J ends lost 0 bases and 4 bases respectively, with 11 bases between them. Germline lookup yields CDR1 KGHSH and CDR2 LQKENI. The CDR3 length is 15 residues. The DNA for the CDR3 is TGTGCCAGCTCACCACCGAACAGGGTGGCAGATACGCAGTATTTT. Translating gives CASSPPNRVADTQYF.

This clonotype was seen repeatedly, ten times or more. The V gene is TRBV12-3 or TRBV12-4, the J gene TRBJ2-2, with 9 bases identical to TRBD2. V shed 4 bases, J shed 5 bases, and the junction held 11 bases outside the gene matches. The CDR3 totals 17 residues. The CDR3: CASSWGGTSYRTGELFF. Here the CDR3 DNA reads TGTGCCAGCAGTTGGGGGGGGACTAGCTATAGGACCGGGGAGCTGTTTTTT.

This clonotype was counted ten times or more. The CDR3 protein is CASSLAPTGSYEQYF. For the CDR3, the DNA is TGTGCCAGCAGCTTAGCGCCTACAGGGTCGTACGAGCAGTACTTC. V is TRBV7-2 and J is TRBJ2-7; the D gene is possibly TRBD1 (6 bases). The CDR3 has 15 residues. Trimming shortened V by 0 bases and J by 4 bases, and 13 bases separated the two germline ends. CDR1 and CDR2 from the germline V gene are SGHTA and FQGNSA.

This clonotype appeared many times. CDR3 loop: CASSSGGGGTGELFF. The CDR3 nucleotides read TGTGCCAGCAGCTCGGGGGGGGGTGGCACCGGGGAGCTGTTTTTT. J is TRBJ2-2 and V is TRBV25-1; 8 bases match TRBD2. J lost 4 bases, V lost 6 bases, and 7 bases had no gene match. CDR1 MGHDK and CDR2 SYGVNS come from the germline V gene. The CDR3 is 15 residues long.

There are many counts of this clonotype. V usage is TRBV5-6 and J usage is TRBJ2-7; D is uncertain. CDR1 and CDR2 (germline): SGHDT, YYEEEE. The germline V and J ends were trimmed by 5 bases and 3 bases, with 15 bases remaining between them. The CDR3 is 14 residues long. The CDR3 DNA is TGTGCCAGCAGTCCCTGGAAGACAAACTACGAGCAGTACTTC. Protein product: CASSPWKTNYEQYF.

Regarding this clonotype: A much bigger clone sits one base away, suggesting this may be a read error. The chain carries TRBV6-5 and TRBJ1-6; the D is unclear. The CDR3 totals 14 residues. Germline CDR1 MNHEY, CDR2 SVGAGI. The CDR3 DNA reads TGTGCCAGCAGTTATGGGAGAACCTATTCACACCTCCACTTT. Residues: CASSYGRTYSHLHF.

This clonotype has ten or more counts. This sequence joins TRBV19 and TRBJ2-7; weak D call: TRBD2 (6 bases). The V gene's germline CDR1 is LNHDA and CDR2 SQIVND (reference sequence). Trimming pared 9 bases from V and 0 bases from J, leaving 9 bases between. This CDR3 region has 12 residues. This CDR3 reads CARGLSSYEQYF. The CDR3 DNA is TGTGCCAGGGGACTCAGCTCCTACGAGCAGTACTTC. The full variable domain, completed using reference TRBV19 and TRBJ2-7, is DGGITQSPKYLFRKEGQNVTLSCEQNLNHDAMYWYRQDPGQGLRLIYYSQIVNDFQKGDIAEGYSVSREKKESFPLTVTSAQKNPTAFYLCARGLSSYEQYFGPGTRLTVT.

This clonotype came up many times. In DNA form, the CDR3 reads TGTGCCAGCAGTTTAGGTTTTGACGGATACTATGGCTACACCTTC. This codes for CASSLGFDGYYGYTF. This sequence joins TRBV27 and TRBJ1-2; the D is unclear. Germline CDR1 and CDR2: MNHEY and SMNVEV (reference sequence). CDR3 length: 15 residues. V lost 2 bases and J lost 3, with 13 bases in between.